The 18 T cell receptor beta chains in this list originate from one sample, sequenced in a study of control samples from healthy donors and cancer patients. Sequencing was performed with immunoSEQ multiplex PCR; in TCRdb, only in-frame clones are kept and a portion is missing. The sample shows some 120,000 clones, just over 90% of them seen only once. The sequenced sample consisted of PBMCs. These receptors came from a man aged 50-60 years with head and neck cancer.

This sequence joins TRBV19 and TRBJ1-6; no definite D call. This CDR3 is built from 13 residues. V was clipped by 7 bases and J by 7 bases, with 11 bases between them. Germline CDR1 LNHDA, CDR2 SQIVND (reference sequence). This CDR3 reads CASTEQANSPLHF. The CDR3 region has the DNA TGTGCCAGTACGGAGCAGGCGAATTCACCCCTCCACTTT.

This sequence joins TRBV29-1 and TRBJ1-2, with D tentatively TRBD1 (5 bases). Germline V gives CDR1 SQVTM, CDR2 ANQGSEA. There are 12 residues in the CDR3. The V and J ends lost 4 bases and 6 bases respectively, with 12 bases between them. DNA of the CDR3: TGCAGCGTTGTGGGACCTACCGATGGCTACACCTTC. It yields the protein CSVVGPTDGYTF.

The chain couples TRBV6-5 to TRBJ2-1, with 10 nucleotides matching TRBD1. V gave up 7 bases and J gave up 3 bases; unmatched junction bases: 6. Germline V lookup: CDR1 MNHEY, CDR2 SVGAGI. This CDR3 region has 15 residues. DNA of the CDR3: TGTGCCAGCATTCGACAGGGGGCGGGCTACAATGAGCAGTTCTTC. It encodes CASIRQGAGYNEQFF.

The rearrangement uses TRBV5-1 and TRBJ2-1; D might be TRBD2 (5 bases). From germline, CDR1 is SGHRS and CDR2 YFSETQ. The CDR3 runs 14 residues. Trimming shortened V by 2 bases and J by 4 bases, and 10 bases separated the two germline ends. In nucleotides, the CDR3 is TGCGCCAGCAGCTTCGAGGGCACTTACAATGAGCAGTTCTTC. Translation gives CASSFEGTYNEQFF.

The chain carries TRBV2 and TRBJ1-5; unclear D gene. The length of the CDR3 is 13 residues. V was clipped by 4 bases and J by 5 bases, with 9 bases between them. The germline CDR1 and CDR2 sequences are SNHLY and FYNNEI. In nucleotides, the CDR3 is TGTGCCAGCAGTGGTGCTGTCGATCAGCCCCAGCATTTT. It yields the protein CASSGAVDQPQHF.

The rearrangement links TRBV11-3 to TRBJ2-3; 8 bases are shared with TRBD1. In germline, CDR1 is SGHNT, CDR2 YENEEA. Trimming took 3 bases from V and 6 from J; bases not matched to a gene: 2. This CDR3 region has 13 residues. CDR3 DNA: TGTGCCAGCAGCTTGGGACAGGAGGATACGCAGTATTTT. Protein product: CASSLGQEDTQYF. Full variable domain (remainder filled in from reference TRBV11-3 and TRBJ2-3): EAGVVQSPRYKIIEKKQPVAFWCNPISGHNTLYWYLQNLGQGPELLIRYENEEAVDDSQLPKDRFSAERLKGVDSTLKIQPAELGDSAVYLCASSLGQEDTQYFGPGTRLTVL.

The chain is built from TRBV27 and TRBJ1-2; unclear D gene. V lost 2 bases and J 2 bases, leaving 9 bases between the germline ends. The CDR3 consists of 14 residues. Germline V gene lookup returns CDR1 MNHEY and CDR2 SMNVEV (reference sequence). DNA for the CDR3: TGTGCCAGCAGTTTACAGGCAGCAAACTATGGCTACACCTTC. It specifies CASSLQAANYGYTF.

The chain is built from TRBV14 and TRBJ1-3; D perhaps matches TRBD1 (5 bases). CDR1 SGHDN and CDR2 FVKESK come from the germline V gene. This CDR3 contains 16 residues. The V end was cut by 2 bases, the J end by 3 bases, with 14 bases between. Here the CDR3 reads CASSQRAGWSGNTIYF. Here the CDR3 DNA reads TGTGCCAGCAGCCAAAGGGCAGGGTGGAGTGGAAACACCATATATTTT.

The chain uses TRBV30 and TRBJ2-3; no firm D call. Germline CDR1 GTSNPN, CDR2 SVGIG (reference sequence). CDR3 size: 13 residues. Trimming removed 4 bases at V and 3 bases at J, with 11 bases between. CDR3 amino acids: CAWKKRSTDTQYF. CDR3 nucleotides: TGTGCCTGGAAGAAGCGTAGTACAGATACGCAGTATTTT.

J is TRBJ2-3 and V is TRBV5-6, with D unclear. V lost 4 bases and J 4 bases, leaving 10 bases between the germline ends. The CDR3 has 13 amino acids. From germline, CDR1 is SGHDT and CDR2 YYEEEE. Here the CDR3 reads CASSQLVSDTQYF. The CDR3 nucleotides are TGTGCCAGCAGCCAGCTGGTTTCAGATACGCAGTATTTT.

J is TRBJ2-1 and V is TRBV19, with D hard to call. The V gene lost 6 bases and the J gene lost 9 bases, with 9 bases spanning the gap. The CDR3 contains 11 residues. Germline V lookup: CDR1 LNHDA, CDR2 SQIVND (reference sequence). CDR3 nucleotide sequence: TGTGCCAGTAGCTACGGGCCTGAGCAGTTCTTC. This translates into CASSYGPEQFF.

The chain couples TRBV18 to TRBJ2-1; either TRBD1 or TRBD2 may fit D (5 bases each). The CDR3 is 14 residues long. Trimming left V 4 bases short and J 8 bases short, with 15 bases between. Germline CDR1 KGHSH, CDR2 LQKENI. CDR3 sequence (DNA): TGTGCCAGCTCACGCATTGGGGGTAGTGATGAGCAGTTCTTC. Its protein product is CASSRIGGSDEQFF. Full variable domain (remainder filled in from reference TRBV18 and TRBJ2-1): NAGVMQNPRHLVRRRGQEARLRCSPMKGHSHVYWYRQLPEEGLKFMVYLQKENIIDESGMPKERFSAEFPKEGPSILRIQQVVRGDSAAYFCASSRIGGSDEQFFGPGTRLTVL.

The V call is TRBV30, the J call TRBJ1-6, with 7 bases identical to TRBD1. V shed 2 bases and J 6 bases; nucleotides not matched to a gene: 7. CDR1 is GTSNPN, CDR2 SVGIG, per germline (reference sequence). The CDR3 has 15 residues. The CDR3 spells CAWSSRTGFNSPLHF. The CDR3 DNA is TGTGCCTGGAGTTCTCGGACAGGATTTAATTCACCCCTCCACTTT.

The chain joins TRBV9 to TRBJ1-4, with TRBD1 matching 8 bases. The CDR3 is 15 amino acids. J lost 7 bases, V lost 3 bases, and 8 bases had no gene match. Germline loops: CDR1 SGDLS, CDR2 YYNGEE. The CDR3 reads CASSGSGTGGEKLFF. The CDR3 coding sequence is TGTGCCAGCAGCGGGAGCGGGACAGGCGGTGAAAAACTGTTTTTT.

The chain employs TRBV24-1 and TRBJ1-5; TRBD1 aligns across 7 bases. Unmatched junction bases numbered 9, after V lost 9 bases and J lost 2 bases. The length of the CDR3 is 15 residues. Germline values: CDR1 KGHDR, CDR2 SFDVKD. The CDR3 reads CATQEGTAGNQPQHF. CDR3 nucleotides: TGTGCCACCCAGGAGGGGACAGCAGGCAATCAGCCCCAGCATTTT.

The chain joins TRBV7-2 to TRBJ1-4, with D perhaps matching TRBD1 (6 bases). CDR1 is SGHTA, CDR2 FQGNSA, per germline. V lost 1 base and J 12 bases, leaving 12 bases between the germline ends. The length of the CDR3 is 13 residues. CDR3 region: CASSLGGGDELFF. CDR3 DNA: TGTGCCAGCAGCTTAGGGGGGGGCGACGAACTGTTTTTT.

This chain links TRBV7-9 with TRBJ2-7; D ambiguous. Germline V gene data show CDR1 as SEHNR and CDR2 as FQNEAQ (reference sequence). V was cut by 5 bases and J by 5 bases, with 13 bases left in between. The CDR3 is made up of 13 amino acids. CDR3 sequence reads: CASSPPIHDEQYF. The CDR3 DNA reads TGTGCCAGCAGCCCTCCCATACACGACGAGCAGTACTTC.

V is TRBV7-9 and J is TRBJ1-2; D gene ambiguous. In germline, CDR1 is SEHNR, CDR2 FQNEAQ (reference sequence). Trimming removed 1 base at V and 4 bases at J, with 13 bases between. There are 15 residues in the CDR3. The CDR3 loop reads CASSLEGRRVYGYTF. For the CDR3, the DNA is TGTGCCAGCAGCTTAGAAGGACGGAGAGTCTATGGCTACACCTTC. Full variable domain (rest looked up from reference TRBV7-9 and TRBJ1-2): DTGVSQNPRHKITKRGQNVTFRCDPISEHNRLYWYRQTLGQGPEFLTYFQNEAQLEKSRLLSDRFSAERPKGSFSTLEIQRTEQGDSAMYLCASSLEGRRVYGYTFGSGTRLTVV.